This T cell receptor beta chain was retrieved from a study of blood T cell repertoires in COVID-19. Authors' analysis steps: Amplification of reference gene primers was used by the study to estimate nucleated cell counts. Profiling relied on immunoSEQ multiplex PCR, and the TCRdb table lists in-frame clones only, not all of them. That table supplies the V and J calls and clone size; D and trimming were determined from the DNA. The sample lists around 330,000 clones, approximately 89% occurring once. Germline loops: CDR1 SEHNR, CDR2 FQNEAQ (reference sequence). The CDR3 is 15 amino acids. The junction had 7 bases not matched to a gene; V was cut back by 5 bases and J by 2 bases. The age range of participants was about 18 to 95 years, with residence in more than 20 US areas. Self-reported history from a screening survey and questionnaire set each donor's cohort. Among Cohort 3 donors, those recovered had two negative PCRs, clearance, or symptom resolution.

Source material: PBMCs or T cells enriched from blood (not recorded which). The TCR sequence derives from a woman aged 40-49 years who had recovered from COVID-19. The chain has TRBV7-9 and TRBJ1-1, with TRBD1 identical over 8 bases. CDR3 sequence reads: CASSPRGTGNTEAFF. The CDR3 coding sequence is TGTGCCAGCAGCCCTCGGGGGACAGGAAACACTGAAGCTTTCTTT.